The 3 T cell receptor beta chains below were found in one sample sequenced in a study of cytotoxic CD8 clonotypes in ibrutinib-treated CLL. Assay used: immunoSEQ multiplex PCR; TCRdb lists only in-frame clones, some missing. The sample has around 310,000 clones, around four fifths seen once; the top ten hold more than 6%. Sequencing used PBMCs, obtained before ibrutinib treatment. These receptors originate from a human donor with chronic lymphocytic leukemia.

This chain joins TRBV5-1 and TRBJ2-5; TRBD1 or TRBD2 may be the D gene (5 bases each). Germline V CDR1 and CDR2: SGHRS, YFSETQ. The CDR3 consists of 15 residues. Trimming pared 4 bases from V and 2 bases from J, leaving 15 bases between. DNA of the CDR3: TGCGCCAGCAGCACCTCGGGACGGTTTCAAGAGACCCAGTACTTC. Translated: CASSTSGRFQETQYF. Combining the CDR3 with reference TRBV5-1 and TRBJ2-5 gives the whole variable domain KAGVTQTPRYLIKTRGQQVTLSCSPISGHRSVSWYQQTPGQGLQFLFEYFSETQRNKGNFPGRFSGRQFSNSRSEMNVSTLELGDSALYLCASSTSGRFQETQYFGPGTRLLVL.

This clone is a singleton in its sample. The V call is TRBV2, the J call TRBJ2-3, with 8 bases identical to TRBD1. Germline CDR1 and CDR2: SNHLY and FYNNEI. CDR3 length equals 14 residues. The junction had 7 bases not matched to a gene; V was cut back by 6 bases and J by 5 bases. The CDR3 protein is CASRLDRGGDTQYF. In DNA form, the CDR3 reads TGTGCCAGCAGGCTTGACAGGGGCGGAGATACGCAGTATTTT.

V gene TRBV28 combines with J gene TRBJ2-3, with a tentative D call TRBD2 (6 bases). Germline CDR1 MDHEN, CDR2 SYDVKM. V lost 8 bases and J 3 bases, leaving 18 bases between the germline ends. CDR3 length: 15 residues. This chain's CDR3 is CASGLLGSLTDTQYF. In nucleotides, the CDR3 is TGTGCCAGCGGTCTGCTCGGGAGTTTAACAGATACGCAGTATTTT.